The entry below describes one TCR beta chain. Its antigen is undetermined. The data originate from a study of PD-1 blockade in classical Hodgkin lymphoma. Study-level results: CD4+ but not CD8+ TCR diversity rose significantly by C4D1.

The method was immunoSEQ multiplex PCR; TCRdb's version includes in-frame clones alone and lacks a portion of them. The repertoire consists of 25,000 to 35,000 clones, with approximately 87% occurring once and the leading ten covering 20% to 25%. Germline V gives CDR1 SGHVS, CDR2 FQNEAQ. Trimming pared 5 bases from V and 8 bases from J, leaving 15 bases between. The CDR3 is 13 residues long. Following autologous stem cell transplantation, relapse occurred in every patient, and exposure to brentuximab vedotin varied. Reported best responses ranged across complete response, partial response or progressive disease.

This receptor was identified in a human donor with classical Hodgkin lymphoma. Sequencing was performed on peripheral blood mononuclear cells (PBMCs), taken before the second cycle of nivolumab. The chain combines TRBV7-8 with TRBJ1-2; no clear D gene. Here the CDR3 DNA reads TGTGCCAGCAGCCCCTCCGAGGGTGGGGGCTACACCTTC. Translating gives CASSPSEGGGYTF. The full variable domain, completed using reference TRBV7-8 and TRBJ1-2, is GAGVSQSPRYKVAKRGQDVALRCDPISGHVSLFWYQQALGQGPEFLTYFQNEAQLDKSGLPSDRFFAERPEGSVSTLKIQRTQQEDSAVYLCASSPSEGGGYTFGSGTRLTVV.